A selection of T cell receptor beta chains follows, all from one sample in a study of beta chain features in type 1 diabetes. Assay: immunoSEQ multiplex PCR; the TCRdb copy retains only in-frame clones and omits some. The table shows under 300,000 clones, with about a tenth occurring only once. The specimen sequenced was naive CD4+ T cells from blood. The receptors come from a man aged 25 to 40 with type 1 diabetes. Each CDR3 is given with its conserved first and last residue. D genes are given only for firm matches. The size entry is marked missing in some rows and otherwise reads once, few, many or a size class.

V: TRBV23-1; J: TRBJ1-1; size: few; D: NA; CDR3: CARISPPNTEAFF; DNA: TGCGCCAGAATTAGTCCACCCAACACTGAAGCTTTCTTT
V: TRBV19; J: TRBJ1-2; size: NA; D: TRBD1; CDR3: CASSLQRQGWDGYTF; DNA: TGTGCCAGTAGTTTACAACGACAGGGATGGGATGGCTACACCTTC
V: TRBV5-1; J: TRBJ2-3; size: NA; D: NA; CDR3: CASSALAPTFQTTDTQYF; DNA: TGCGCCAGCAGCGCTCTAGCACCTACCTTTCAAACCACAGATACGCAGTATTTT
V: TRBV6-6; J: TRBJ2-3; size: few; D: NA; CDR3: CATSVSTDTQYF; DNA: TGTGCCACCAGCGTCTCCACAGATACGCAGTATTTT
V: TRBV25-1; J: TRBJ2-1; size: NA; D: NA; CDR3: CASSEDSYNEQFF; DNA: TGTGCCAGCAGTGAAGACTCATACAATGAGCAGTTCTTC
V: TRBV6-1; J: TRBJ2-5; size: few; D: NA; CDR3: CASSRQSLKETQYF; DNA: TGTGCCAGCAGCAGACAGAGTCTGAAAGAGACCCAGTACTTC
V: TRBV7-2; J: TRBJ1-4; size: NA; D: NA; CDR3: CASSPGWTNEKLFF; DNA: TGTGCCAGCAGCCCCGGGTGGACTAATGAAAAACTGTTTTTT
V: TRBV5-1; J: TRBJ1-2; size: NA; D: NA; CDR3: CASSWEDGSNYGYTF; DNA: TGCGCCAGCAGCTGGGAGGACGGATCTAACTATGGCTACACCTTC
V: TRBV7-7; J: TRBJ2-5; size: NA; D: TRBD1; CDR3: CASSSGQGSQETQYF; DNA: TGTGCTAGCAGCTCGGGACAGGGAAGTCAAGAGACCCAGTACTTC
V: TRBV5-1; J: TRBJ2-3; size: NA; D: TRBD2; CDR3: CASSYVSGGSTDTQYF; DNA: TGCGCCAGCAGCTACGTCAGCGGGGGCAGCACAGATACGCAGTATTTT
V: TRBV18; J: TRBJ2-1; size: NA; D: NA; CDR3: CASSGSSYNEQFF; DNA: TGTGCCAGCTCTGGGAGCTCCTACAATGAGCAGTTCTTC
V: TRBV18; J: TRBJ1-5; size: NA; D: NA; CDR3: CASSPYTRGSNQPQHF; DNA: TGTGCCAGCTCACCATATACGCGGGGTAGCAATCAGCCCCAGCATTTT
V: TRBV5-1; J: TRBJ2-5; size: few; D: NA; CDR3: CASTPTVQETQYF; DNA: TGCGCCAGCACCCCGACAGTCCAAGAGACCCAGTACTTC
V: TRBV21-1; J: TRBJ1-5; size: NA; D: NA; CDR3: CARSTGANQPQHF; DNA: TGTGCCCGCTCGACAGGGGCCAATCAGCCCCAGCATTTT
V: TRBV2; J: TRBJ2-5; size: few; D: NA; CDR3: CASSDRGETQYF; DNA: TGTGCCAGCAGTGACAGGGGAGAGACCCAGTACTTC
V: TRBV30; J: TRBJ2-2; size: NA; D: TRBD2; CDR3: CAWKGLVYGELFF; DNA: TGTGCCTGGAAAGGACTAGTGTACGGGGAGCTGTTTTTT
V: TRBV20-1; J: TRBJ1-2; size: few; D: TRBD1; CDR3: CSLLTGYGYTF; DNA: TGCAGCTTATTGACAGGGTACGGCTACACCTTC
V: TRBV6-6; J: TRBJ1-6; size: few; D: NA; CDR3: CASSYSRVGSPLHF; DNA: TGTGCCAGCAGTTACTCGAGGGTCGGATCACCCCTCCACTTT
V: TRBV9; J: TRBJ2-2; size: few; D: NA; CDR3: CASSRGGELFF; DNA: TGTGCCAGCAGCAGGGGCGGGGAGCTGTTTTTT
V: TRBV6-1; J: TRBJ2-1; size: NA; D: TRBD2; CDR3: CASSEGTSGYNEQFF; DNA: TGTGCCAGCAGTGAAGGGACTAGCGGTTACAATGAGCAGTTCTTC
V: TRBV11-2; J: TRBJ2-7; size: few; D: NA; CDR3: CASGSYEQYF; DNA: TGTGCCAGCGGCAGCTACGAGCAGTACTTC
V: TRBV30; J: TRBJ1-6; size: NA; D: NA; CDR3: CAWKPELYNSPLHF; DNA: TGTGCCTGGAAACCAGAATTATATAATTCACCCCTCCACTTT
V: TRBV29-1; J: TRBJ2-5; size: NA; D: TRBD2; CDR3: CSVSGGQETQYF; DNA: TGCAGCGTTTCGGGGGGGCAAGAGACCCAGTACTTC
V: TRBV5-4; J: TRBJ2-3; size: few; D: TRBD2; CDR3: CASSRLAGGRADTQYF; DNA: TGTGCCAGCAGCCGACTAGCGGGGGGCCGGGCAGATACGCAGTATTTT
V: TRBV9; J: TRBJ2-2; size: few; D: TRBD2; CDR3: CASSPRGDGNTGELFF; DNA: TGTGCCAGCAGTCCCCGGGGGGACGGGAACACCGGGGAGCTGTTTTTT
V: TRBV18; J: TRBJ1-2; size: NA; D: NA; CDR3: CASSPEEDYGYTF; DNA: TGTGCCAGCTCACCTGAGGAAGACTATGGCTACACCTTC
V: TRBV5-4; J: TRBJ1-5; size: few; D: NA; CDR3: CASSPGQLHNQPQHF; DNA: TGTGCCAGCAGCCCAGGACAGCTGCACAATCAGCCCCAGCATTTT
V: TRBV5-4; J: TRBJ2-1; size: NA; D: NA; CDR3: CASSLEVMAGLGNEQFF; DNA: TGTGCCAGCAGCTTGGAGGTAATGGCGGGGTTGGGCAATGAGCAGTTCTTC
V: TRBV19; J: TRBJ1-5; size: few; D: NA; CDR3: CASSILLNQPQHF; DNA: TGTGCCAGTAGTATTCTGTTGAATCAGCCCCAGCATTTT
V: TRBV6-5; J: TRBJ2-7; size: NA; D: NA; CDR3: CATSQGHEQYF; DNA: TGTGCCACCAGCCAGGGCCACGAGCAGTACTTC
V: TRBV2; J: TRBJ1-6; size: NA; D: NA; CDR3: CASSDPQGSASPLHF; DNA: TGTGCCAGCAGTGACCCACAGGGTTCAGCTTCACCCCTCCACTTT
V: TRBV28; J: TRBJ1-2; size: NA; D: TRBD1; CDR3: CASTGGQGNYGYTF; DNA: TGTGCCAGCACTGGGGGACAGGGTAACTATGGCTACACCTTC
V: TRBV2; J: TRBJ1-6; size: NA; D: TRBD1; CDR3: CASRRDSGNPLHF; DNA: TGTGCCAGCAGGAGGGACAGCGGCAACCCCCTCCACTTT
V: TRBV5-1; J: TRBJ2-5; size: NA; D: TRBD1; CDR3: CASSWGTGAQETQYF; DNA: TGCGCCAGCAGCTGGGGGACAGGGGCCCAAGAGACCCAGTACTTC
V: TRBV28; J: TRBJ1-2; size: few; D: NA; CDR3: CASCKGDYGYTF; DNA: TGTGCCAGCTGTAAGGGAGACTATGGCTACACCTTC
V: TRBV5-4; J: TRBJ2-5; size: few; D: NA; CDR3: CASADRNEETQYF; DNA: TGTGCCAGTGCCGACAGAAACGAAGAGACCCAGTACTTC
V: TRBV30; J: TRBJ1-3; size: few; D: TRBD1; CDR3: CAWRATWDRGGNTIYF; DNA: TGTGCCTGGAGGGCTACTTGGGACAGGGGAGGAAACACCATATATTTT
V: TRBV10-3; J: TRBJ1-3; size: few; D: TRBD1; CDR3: CAISGGAGNTIYF; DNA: TGTGCCATCTCAGGGGGCGCTGGAAACACCATATATTTT
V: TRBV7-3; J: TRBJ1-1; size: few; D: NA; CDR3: CASSLRGDTEAFF; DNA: TGTGCCAGCAGTCTCCGGGGGGACACTGAAGCTTTCTTT
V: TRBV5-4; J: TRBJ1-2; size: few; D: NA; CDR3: CASTDSLANYGYTF; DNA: TGTGCCAGCACCGACAGCTTAGCTAACTATGGCTACACCTTC
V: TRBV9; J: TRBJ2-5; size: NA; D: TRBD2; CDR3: CASSVATSGGAGETQYF; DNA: TGTGCCAGCAGCGTAGCGACTAGCGGGGGGGCGGGAGAGACCCAGTACTTC
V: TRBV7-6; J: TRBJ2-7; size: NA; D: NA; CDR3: CASSPLLGRDEQYF; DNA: TGTGCCAGCAGCCCTTTATTGGGGCGCGACGAGCAGTACTTC
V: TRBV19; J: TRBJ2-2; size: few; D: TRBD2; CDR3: CATLAGTRDTGELFF; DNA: TGTGCCACACTAGCGGGGACAAGGGACACCGGGGAGCTGTTTTTT
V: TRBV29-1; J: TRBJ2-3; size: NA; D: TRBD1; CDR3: CSVDRDRGGDTQYF; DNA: TGCAGCGTGGACCGGGACAGGGGGGGAGATACGCAGTATTTT
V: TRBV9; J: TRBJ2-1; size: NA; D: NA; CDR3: CASSGSGVYNEQFF; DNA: TGTGCCAGCAGCGGCTCAGGGGTATACAATGAGCAGTTCTTC
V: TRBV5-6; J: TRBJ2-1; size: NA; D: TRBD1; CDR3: CASSFRDRGYNEQFF; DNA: TGTGCCAGCAGCTTTAGGGACAGGGGTTACAATGAGCAGTTCTTC
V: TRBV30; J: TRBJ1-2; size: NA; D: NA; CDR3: CAWSPGGANYGYTF; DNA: TGTGCCTGGAGTCCCGGGGGGGCTAACTATGGCTACACCTTC
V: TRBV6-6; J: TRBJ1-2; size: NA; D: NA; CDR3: CASSRVIRHLNYGYTF; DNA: TGTGCCAGCAGCCGCGTGATTAGACACCTGAACTATGGCTACACCTTC
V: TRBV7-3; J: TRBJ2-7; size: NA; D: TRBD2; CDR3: CASSGGLAGQEQYF; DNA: TGTGCCAGCAGCGGGGGACTAGCGGGTCAAGAGCAGTACTTC
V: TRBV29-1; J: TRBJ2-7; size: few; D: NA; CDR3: CSVLQTAYEQYF; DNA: TGCAGCGTTCTTCAAACAGCCTACGAGCAGTACTTC